This T cell receptor beta chain originates from a study of beta chain features in type 1 diabetes. Study in general: What patients shared with healthy donors was a similar profile of age, gender and cell yields.

General study findings and limits: Significant though moderate, a shortening of TCRB CDR3s appeared in all four CD4+ subsets of Type 1 diabetes patients.

As to this clone: Its antigen is not identified.

V gave up 0 bases and J gave up 4 bases, with 8 bases separating them. Germline CDR1 reads SGHDT; CDR2 reads YYEEEE. CDR3 length: 13 amino acids. Sequencing targeted expressed TCRB transcripts, as all isolated RNA had been reverse transcribed. Measured with immunoSEQ multiplex PCR; TCRdb has only the in-frame clones, and not every one. The table lists 620,000 or so clones, around 15% of them singletons, with roughly 0.098% in the top ten. The chain is built from TRBV5-6 and TRBJ2-7; unclear D gene. Sample: naive CD4+ T cells from blood. This TCR derives from a young man in good health. In DNA form, the CDR3 reads TGTGCCAGCAGCTTGGCCCAAGTTTACGAGCAGTACTTC. Translating it yields CASSLAQVYEQYF.